Presented here are 2 T cell receptor beta chains from one specimen sequenced in a study of blood T cell repertoires in COVID-19. Using immunoSEQ multiplex PCR, the repertoire was profiled, and TCRdb retains in-frame clones only, with some absent. The sample carries 130,000 or so clones, 80% to 90% recorded once. The specimen sequenced was peripheral blood. These receptors all come from a man in his fifties or sixties with active COVID-19.

This sequence joins TRBV21-1 and TRBJ2-2; TRBD2 is taken as the D call from the table, unchecked against the DNA. TRBV21-1 is noted as a pseudogene. The CDR3 is made up of 17 amino acids. This chain's CDR3 is CASSKETCGGSTGELFF. As DNA, the CDR3 is TGTGCCAGCAGCAAAGAGACGTGCGGGGGGTCCACCGGGGAGCTGTTTTTT.

This clone was picked up one time. The gene calls are TRBV7-2 and TRBJ2-7; 7 nucleotides line up with TRBD1. This CDR3 comprises 14 residues. From germline, CDR1 is SGHTA and CDR2 FQGNSA. The J segment lost 6 bases and the V segment lost 5 bases, leaving 10 bases of the junction unmatched. The CDR3 spells CASSKGQRSGEQYF. The CDR3 nucleotides read TGTGCCAGCAGCAAGGGACAGCGTTCGGGCGAGCAGTACTTC.